This entry is about one TCR beta chain. The antigen remains undetermined. Some clones are missing from TCRdb's copy, which holds only in-frame ones; the method was immunoSEQ multiplex PCR. The table records hundreds of clones, about nine tenths of them present only once. The sample is drawn from a study of T cells after posttransplantation cyclophosphamide. V was cut by 7 bases and J by 6 bases, with 16 bases left in between. The CDR3 covers 12 residues. Germline CDR1 and CDR2: SQVTM and ANQGSEA. Study observations and caveats: Recipient CMV seropositivity and CMV reactivation strongly tracked TRB clonality. Blood and skin or GI T cell repertoires showed limited TRB overlap.

This chain links TRBV29-1 with TRBJ2-7; possible D gene TRBD1, 5 bases. The sequence derives from a man aged 50 to 59. The sequencing input was CD4+ T cells sorted from bone marrow. As DNA, the CDR3 is TGCAGCGCAGGGCCGCAATCGGGCGAGCAGTACTTC. Encoded protein: CSAGPQSGEQYF.